This T cell receptor (beta chain) was retrieved from a study of T cell responses to AZD1222 COVID-19 vaccine. Study conclusions and caveats: Reportedly, close to half of spike-specific TCRs are directed against unmutated variant regions.

Sequencing used immunoSEQ multiplex PCR; TCRdb keeps in-frame clones, though not all of them. This table has 100,000 to 120,000 clones, roughly 89% appearing once. Whether given at about 4 or about 12 weeks, second doses were pooled. Comments on this clone: What it recognizes is unknown.

The length of the CDR3 is 15 residues. The junction had 7 bases not matched to a gene; V was cut back by 3 bases and J by 4 bases. Per germline, CDR1 LNHDA and CDR2 SQIVND (reference sequence). Here the sequenced sample was peripheral blood, taken 28 days after the second AZD1222 dose. The J gene is TRBJ2-7, the V gene TRBV19, with 9 positions matching TRBD2. This receptor was taken from an adult who received the AZD1222 COVID-19 vaccine. The CDR3 here is CASSIGTAGGYEQYF. The CDR3 DNA sequence: TGTGCCAGTAGTATCGGGACAGCGGGGGGTTACGAGCAGTACTTC.